This T cell receptor (beta chain) was profiled in a study of blood T cell repertoires in COVID-19. Study details: Acute and convalescent COVID-19 specimens originated in the United States, Italy and Spain. In each case, the material was cDNA or gDNA derived from T cells, B-cell-depleted T cells, or PBMCs.

In germline, CDR1 is WSHSY, CDR2 SAAADI. The CDR3 is 13 residues long. V was trimmed by 7 bases and J by 4 bases, leaving 11 bases between them. Source study methods: Reference gene primers were amplified, and this amplification served to estimate nucleated cell counts. Produced via immunoSEQ multiplex PCR; TCRdb's table is partial and in-frame only. That table supplies the V and J calls and clone size; D and trimming were determined from the DNA. This sample yields 130,000 or so clones, of which around 89% are seen a single time; about a tenth belongs to the top ten. Source material: peripheral blood. This rearrangement joins TRBV10-2 to TRBJ1-3; D remains unclear. This receptor was identified in a man aged 50 to 59 with acute or convalescent COVID-19. The CDR3 coding sequence is TGCGCCAGCAAACTATCGGGGGGAAACACCATATATTTT. Its protein is CASKLSGGNTIYF.